A single sample is the source of the 30 T cell receptor beta chains below, sequenced in a study of T cells after yellow fever vaccination. TCRdb re-derived calls from the 5' RACE reads in MiXCR, one entry per CDR3 protein. This sample has hundreds of thousands of distinct CDR3 sequences, with around 4.9% found just once. The sample in question was CD4+ T cells sorted from PBMCs, obtained on the day of the yellow fever booster vaccination. These receptors were collected from a man aged 18 to 29 who received the YFV17D yellow fever vaccine.

A few counts support this clonotype. The chain links TRBV11-3 to TRBJ2-2; TRBD1 is a possible D gene (7 bases). The CDR3 has 16 residues. Deletions cut 0 bases from V and 3 bases from J, with 11 bases between. Germline-derived CDR1 and CDR2 are SGHNT and YENEEA. The CDR3 region has the DNA TGTGCCAGCAGCTTAGATCCAGGGGGGCACACCGGGGAGCTGTTTTTT. This encodes CASSLDPGGHTGELFF.

The V gene is TRBV20-1, the J gene TRBJ1-4; 10 nucleotides line up with TRBD1. CDR3 size: 13 residues. V shed 6 bases and J 5 bases; nucleotides not matched to a gene: 3. The germline V gene encodes CDR1 DFQATT and CDR2 SNEGSKA (reference sequence). CDR3 loop: CSAAGQGNEKLFF. Here the CDR3 DNA reads TGCAGTGCCGCGGGACAGGGGAATGAAAAACTGTTTTTT.

This clonotype appeared a few times. The genes are TRBV7-2 and TRBJ1-4; no reliable D call. V lost 2 bases, J lost 0 bases, and 1 base lay in between. The CDR3 loop spans 13 amino acids. Germline CDR1 is SGHTA and CDR2 is FQGNSA. This chain's CDR3 is CASSLSTNEKLFF. DNA for the CDR3: TGTGCCAGCAGCTTATCAACTAATGAAAAACTGTTTTTT.

This clonotype was found many times. The gene calls are TRBV5-1 and TRBJ1-5, with D possibly being TRBD1 (5 bases). V dropped 1 base and J dropped 4 bases, with 12 bases sitting between them. CDR1 is SGHRS and CDR2 is YFSETQ in the germline V gene. There are 15 residues in the CDR3. The CDR3 spells CASSLTGVGNQPQHF. DNA for the CDR3: TGCGCCAGCAGCTTGACGGGGGTTGGTAATCAGCCCCAGCATTTT.

The rearrangement links TRBV5-5 to TRBJ1-4; D is possibly TRBD1 (6 bases). The V gene lost 6 bases and the J gene lost 3 bases, with 12 bases spanning the gap. The CDR3 has 14 residues. Germline V gene data show CDR1 as SGHKS and CDR2 as YYEKEE (reference sequence). DNA for the CDR3: TGTGCCAGCAAAATCGGGACACCTAATGAAAAACTGTTTTTT. It is translated as CASKIGTPNEKLFF.

The chain recombines TRBV6-2 or TRBV6-3 with TRBJ2-7; 7 bases agree with TRBD1. V lost 7 bases and J lost 4; bases outside the gene matches: 4. Germline V gene data show CDR1 as MNHEY and CDR2 as SVGEGT. CDR3 length: 12 amino acids. CDR3 sequence: CASTGQKYEQYF. In DNA, the CDR3 is TGTGCCAGCACGGGACAGAAATACGAGCAGTACTTC.

This clonotype appeared many times. This sequence joins TRBV5-1 and TRBJ2-3; possibly TRBD1 for D (6 bases). CDR1 SGHRS and CDR2 YFSETQ come from the germline V gene. V was cut by 3 bases and J by 2 bases, with 10 bases left in between. The CDR3 totals 14 residues. The CDR3 coding sequence is TGCGCCAGCAGCTCCCGGACAGACACAGATACGCAGTATTTT. Translated: CASSSRTDTDTQYF.

This clonotype occurred many times. This chain links TRBV7-9 with TRBJ2-7, with no clear D. Germline lookup yields CDR1 SEHNR and CDR2 FQNEAQ (reference sequence). The CDR3 loop spans 14 amino acids. The V and J ends lost 3 bases and 1 base respectively, with 10 bases between them. This chain's CDR3 is CASSFFDESYEQYV. The CDR3 region has the DNA TGTGCCAGCAGCTTTTTCGACGAGTCCTACGAGCAGTACGTC.

The V and J genes are TRBV20-1 and TRBJ2-5, with 7 bases aligning to TRBD1. Germline values: CDR1 DFQATT, CDR2 SNEGSKA (reference sequence). CDR3 length equals 14 residues. The junction had 8 bases not matched to a gene; V was cut back by 3 bases and J by 4 bases. The CDR3 nucleotides read TGCAGTGCTAGGAAATTGACAGGGCCAGAGACCCAGTACTTC. It encodes CSARKLTGPETQYF.

The DNA for the CDR3 is TGTGCCTGGAACCTGGACAGGGGGAACGAGCAGTACTTC. It is translated as CAWNLDRGNEQYF. The V call is TRBV30, the J call TRBJ2-7, with 10 bases fitting TRBD1. With V trimmed by 4 bases and J by 5 bases, 5 bases remained unmatched. Germline lookup yields CDR1 GTSNPN and CDR2 SVGIG (reference sequence). CDR3 length: 13 amino acids.

This clonotype has a handful of counts. The V call is TRBV10-3, the J call TRBJ1-2, with a weak D call TRBD1 (5 bases). V gave up 0 bases and J gave up 10 bases, with 18 bases separating them. Germline CDR1 and CDR2: ENHRY and SYGVKD. The CDR3 extends over 15 amino acids. The CDR3 region is CAISESFKGLGVYTF. CDR3 coding DNA: TGTGCCATCAGTGAGTCTTTCAAGGGGCTTGGGGTCTACACCTTC.

This clonotype was seen many times. The chain links TRBV4-1 to TRBJ2-7; 9 bases agree with TRBD1. CDR3 length equals 14 residues. The V segment lost 0 bases and the J segment 9 bases; nucleotides outside the gene matches: 6. CDR1 is MGHRA, CDR2 YSYEKL, per germline. The CDR3 sequence: CASSQDRDREWQYV. CDR3 nucleotides: TGCGCCAGCAGCCAAGACCGGGACAGGGAGTGGCAGTACGTC.

This clonotype was found many times. This chain uses TRBV2 with TRBJ2-5; 11 nucleotides align to TRBD2. The V and J ends lost 4 bases and 9 bases, in that order; junction bases with no gene match: 10. The germline gives CDR1 SNHLY, CDR2 FYNNEI. The CDR3 spans 15 residues. The CDR3 nucleotides read TGTGCCAGCAGTGTCTCTAGCGGGGGGTCGGGTTCCCAGTACTTC. Amino acids: CASSVSSGGSGSQYF.

V and J are TRBV20-1 and TRBJ2-1, with TRBD2 identical over 9 bases. The germline V gene has CDR1 DFQATT and CDR2 SNEGSKA (reference sequence). V lost 5 bases to trimming and J lost 2 bases; unmatched junction nucleotides: 4. There are 14 residues in the CDR3. The DNA for the CDR3 is TGCAGTGCTCTCACTAGCGGGCCCTACAATGAGCAGTTCTTC. Its translation: CSALTSGPYNEQFF.

This clonotype was recorded at least ten times. The chain combines TRBV12-3 or TRBV12-4 with TRBJ2-1; D possibly uses TRBD1 or TRBD2 (7 bases each). V was cut by 6 bases and J by 8 bases, with 17 bases left in between. This CDR3 comprises 14 residues. Written as DNA, the CDR3 is TGTGCCAGCAGCCGACAGGGACGGGGGGATGAGCAGTTCTTC. As protein: CASSRQGRGDEQFF.

This clonotype was observed at least ten times. This chain links TRBV12-3 or TRBV12-4 with TRBJ1-3; D remains unclear. The CDR3 consists of 12 residues. V dropped 3 bases and J dropped 6 bases, with 6 bases sitting between them. In nucleotides, the CDR3 is TGTGCCAGCAGTTTTGGGATAAACACCATATATTTT. Protein sequence: CASSFGINTIYF.

This clonotype was picked up many times. The gene calls are TRBV28 and TRBJ1-4; perhaps TRBD1 as D (5 bases). This CDR3 region has 17 residues. With 2 bases removed from V and 8 bases from J, the gap between germline ends came to 21 bases. In germline, CDR1 is MDHEN, CDR2 SYDVKM. The CDR3 sequence: CASSLPYGTAVGEKLFF. In DNA form, the CDR3 reads TGTGCCAGCAGTTTACCATACGGGACTGCCGTGGGGGAAAAACTGTTTTTT.

The J gene is TRBJ2-5, the V gene TRBV6-2 or TRBV6-3; tentatively, D is TRBD2 (7 bases). This CDR3 has 17 residues. Per germline, CDR1 MNHEY and CDR2 SVGEGT. Trimming stripped 0 bases from V and 4 bases from J, with 18 bases between. CDR3 loop: CASSYSPRGAGRETQYF. The CDR3 region has the DNA TGTGCCAGCAGTTACTCTCCCCGGGGGGCCGGGCGAGAGACCCAGTACTTC.

A few counts support this clonotype. The V gene is TRBV7-2, the J gene TRBJ1-2; 7 bases align to TRBD1. Trimming removed 7 bases from V and 2 bases from J; junction bases left unmatched: 7. There are 14 residues in the CDR3. Germline V CDR1 and CDR2: SGHTA, FQGNSA. CDR3 loop: CASTPLGQNYGYTF. The CDR3 bases are TGTGCCAGCACCCCTCTGGGACAGAACTATGGCTACACCTTC.

This clonotype was counted between two and nine times. The chain joins TRBV19 to TRBJ1-1; D is uncertain. Germline CDR1 and CDR2: LNHDA and SQIVND (reference sequence). CDR3 length: 12 residues. V was shortened by 5 bases and J by 4 bases, with 8 bases between the two germline ends. The CDR3 nucleotides are TGTGCCAGTAGTTGGGGTCGCACTGAAGCTTTCTTT. Protein sequence: CASSWGRTEAFF.

This clonotype was counted a few times. The V call is TRBV3-1, the J call TRBJ1-2; a weak D match, TRBD1 (5 bases). Per germline, CDR1 LGHDT and CDR2 YNNKEL (reference sequence). CDR3 length equals 15 residues. V was cut by 0 bases and J by 3 bases, with 11 bases left in between. The CDR3 loop is CASSQDWDGDYGYTF. The CDR3 DNA reads TGTGCCAGCAGCCAAGATTGGGACGGGGACTATGGCTACACCTTC.

This clonotype was recorded at least ten times. The chain employs TRBV12-3 or TRBV12-4 and TRBJ1-2; D remains unclear. The CDR3 extends over 14 amino acids. V lost 5 bases, J lost 4 bases, and 14 bases lay in between. Written as DNA, the CDR3 is TGTGCCAGCAGTCTGGGCAGCGGACTCTATGGCTACACCTTC. Translating it yields CASSLGSGLYGYTF.

This clonotype was seen repeatedly, ten times or more. The chain links TRBV7-2 to TRBJ2-3; maybe TRBD2 (5 bases). The CDR3 is 14 amino acids. Germline assignment: CDR1 SGHTA and CDR2 FQGNSA. V was clipped by 6 bases and J by 1 base, with 11 bases between them. The CDR3 loop is CASRPSGGTDTQYF. The DNA of the CDR3 is TGTGCCAGCAGACCAAGCGGTGGCACAGATACGCAGTATTTT.

This clonotype has ten or more counts. This chain joins TRBV4-2 and TRBJ1-2, with D possibly TRBD1 on 6 matching bases. V gave up 0 bases and J gave up 3 bases, with 8 bases separating them. CDR3 length: 14 residues. CDR1 is LGHNA and CDR2 is YNFKEQ in the germline V gene. The CDR3 DNA follows: TGTGCCAGCAGCCAAGAAGGACAGCACTATGGCTACACCTTC. Its protein is CASSQEGQHYGYTF.

This clonotype was counted only a few times. V and J are TRBV12-3 or TRBV12-4 and TRBJ2-1; TRBD1 might be the D (6 bases). This CDR3 comprises 15 residues. Between the trimmed V and J ends, which lost 3 bases and 0 bases, there was a span of 9 bases. CDR3 in amino acids: CASSFGQSSYNEQFF. The CDR3 DNA reads as TGTGCCAGCAGTTTCGGACAGAGCTCCTACAATGAGCAGTTCTTC.

This clonotype was counted a few times. One end of the junction fails to match germline, which may point to a read error. The chain has TRBV15 and TRBJ2-5; D remains unclear. Germline V lookup: CDR1 LNHNV, CDR2 YYDKDF (reference sequence). The CDR3 has 12 amino acids. CDR3 amino acids: CATSRDEETQSF. The DNA for the CDR3 is TGTGCCACCAGCAGAGATGAAGAGACCCAGTCCTTC.

The J gene is TRBJ1-5, the V gene TRBV6-2 or TRBV6-3; D uncertain. Trimming removed 11 bases at V and 0 bases at J, with 8 bases between. Germline V CDR1 and CDR2: MNHEY, SVGEGT. This CDR3 comprises 12 residues. CDR3 amino acids: CAVGSSNQPQHF. In DNA, the CDR3 is TGTGCCGTAGGGAGTAGCAATCAGCCCCAGCATTTT.

The V call is TRBV6-6, the J call TRBJ1-1; D uncertain. Trimming left V 3 bases short and J 8 bases short, with 7 bases between. The CDR3 is made up of 11 amino acids. Germline V gene data show CDR1 as MNHNY and CDR2 as SVGAGI (reference sequence). The CDR3 DNA sequence: TGTGCCAGCAGTTATTTCCGAGAAGCTTTCTTT. Its protein is CASSYFREAFF.

This chain connects TRBV7-2 to TRBJ2-7; the D gene is possibly TRBD1 (6 bases). This CDR3 contains 13 residues. The germline V gene encodes CDR1 SGHTA and CDR2 FQGNSA. V lost 5 bases, J lost 3 bases, and 11 bases lay in between. CDR3 amino acids: CASSLQGRYEQYF. In nucleotides, the CDR3 is TGTGCCAGCAGCCTACAGGGCCGCTACGAGCAGTACTTC.

This clonotype was detected many times. For the CDR3, the DNA is TGTGCCAGCAGTGGCCCACTTGCGGTGAGCACAGATACGCAGTATTTT. It encodes CASSGPLAVSTDTQYF. The chain couples TRBV6-2 or TRBV6-3 to TRBJ2-3; D call uncertain. V was pared by 5 bases and J by 0 bases, with 15 bases between. The V gene's germline CDR1 is MNHEY and CDR2 SVGEGT. The CDR3 contains 16 residues.